The source of this T cell receptor (beta chain) is a study of cytomegalovirus exposure and HLA in healthy donors. Study context: Early on, a data release was issued that held about 85 million unique TCRs from HLA-typed donors.

13 Jbeta primers and 60 Vbeta primers were used for the PCR. Assay used: immunoSEQ multiplex PCR; TCRdb lists only in-frame clones, some missing. The table shows around 190,000 clones, with roughly 72% occurring only once. Trimming took 3 bases from V and 5 from J; bases not matched to a gene: 15. Per the germline V gene, CDR1 is MDHEN and CDR2 is SYDVKM. The CDR3 spans 17 residues. Healthy bone marrow donors made up the cohort. Study-wide findings and caveats: A few chains linked to CMV were shown in vitro to be specific for CMV antigens.

On this clone: What it binds is not known.

The J gene is TRBJ2-5, the V gene TRBV28; 7 bases line up with TRBD2. The receptor comes from a man between 25 and 39 years old in good health and CMV-seronegative. Sequencing was carried out using PBMCs. CDR3 amino acids: CASSFFGSGPGIETQYF. DNA of the CDR3: TGTGCCAGCAGTTTTTTTGGTAGCGGGCCCGGTATTGAGACCCAGTACTTC.